These 17 T cell receptor beta chains originate from one sample sequenced in a study of molecular identifiers for immune sequencing clone quantification. TCRdb recomputed calls from the PCR reads with MiXCR, one row per CDR3 protein. The data show a few hundred thousand distinct CDR3 sequences, roughly 24% seen once. Sample: naive CD8+ T cells from blood, with Jurkat cell RNA spiked in. Subset of the sample: FACS-sorted CD8+CD4-CCR7+CD45RA+ naive T cells. Receptors originate from a human donor in good health. Some libraries in this study had Jurkat cell RNA spiked in.

This clonotype came up a few times. The chain's CDR3 is CASSSGTSGGNYEQYF. The CDR3 DNA follows: TGTGCCAGCAGCAGCGGGACTAGCGGGGGTAACTACGAGCAGTACTTC. This rearrangement joins TRBV5-5 to TRBJ2-7; 14 bases are a match to TRBD2. This CDR3 is 16 amino acids long. The V gene end was trimmed by 4 bases and the J gene end by 3 bases; junction bases not matched to a gene: 6. Germline CDR1 and CDR2: SGHKS and YYEKEE (reference sequence).

As concerns this clonotype: A much larger clone differs by one base, so this may be a read error. V is TRBV19 and J is TRBJ1-5; D perhaps matches TRBD1 (5 bases). CDR1 and CDR2 from the germline V gene are LNHDA and SQIVND (reference sequence). V was clipped by 5 bases and J by 6 bases, with 11 bases between them. CDR3 size: 13 residues. CDR3 DNA sequence: TGTGCCAGTAGTGCAGGGTCTAGTCAGCCCCAGCATTTT. Its protein product is CASSAGSSQPQHF.

This clonotype came up many times. This chain joins TRBV28 and TRBJ2-5; 10 bases align to TRBD2. J was trimmed by 5 bases and V by 6 bases; bases with no gene match: 9. Germline V gene lookup returns CDR1 MDHEN and CDR2 SYDVKM. CDR3 size: 15 residues. CDR3 in DNA: TGTGCCAGCAGCCCAATAGCGGGAGGAGGTGAGACCCAGTACTTC. Its translation: CASSPIAGGGETQYF.

This clonotype has only a few counts. This chain connects TRBV20-1 to TRBJ2-7; D uncertain. Germline V gene data show CDR1 as DFQATT and CDR2 as SNEGSKA (reference sequence). This CDR3 is built from 15 residues. V dropped 0 bases and J dropped 3 bases, with 15 bases sitting between them. DNA for the CDR3: TGCAGTGCTAGAGATCGGCGGAATATTATCTACGAGCAGTACTTC. Translation: CSARDRRNIIYEQYF.

This chain links TRBV29-1 with TRBJ2-3; D could derive from TRBD1 or TRBD2 (5 bases each). V gave up 4 bases and J gave up 2 bases, with 10 bases separating them. The CDR3 consists of 13 residues. Germline values: CDR1 SQVTM, CDR2 ANQGSEA. CDR3 residues: CSVVLGVTDTQYF. CDR3 bases: TGCAGCGTTGTCTTGGGGGTCACAGATACGCAGTATTTT.

The V and J genes are TRBV5-6 and TRBJ1-1; D unresolved. V lost 5 bases to trimming and J lost 6 bases, with 14 bases between them. The CDR3 is 13 residues long. Germline values: CDR1 SGHDT, CDR2 YYEEEE. CDR3 amino acids: CASRLIGKSEAFF. Written as DNA, the CDR3 is TGTGCCAGCAGATTGATAGGCAAGTCTGAAGCTTTCTTT.

There are a few counts of this clonotype. The chain has TRBV30 and TRBJ1-1, with D tentatively TRBD1 (5 bases). The CDR3 sequence is 13 residues long. Germline CDR1 is GTSNPN and CDR2 is SVGIG (reference sequence). V was clipped by 4 bases and J by 3 bases, with 12 bases between them. The CDR3 loop is CAWTAGTYTEAFF. The CDR3 DNA sequence: TGTGCCTGGACCGCAGGGACGTACACTGAAGCTTTCTTT.

The chain recombines TRBV10-3 with TRBJ1-1; D is perhaps TRBD1 (5 bases). V was shortened by 10 bases and J by 0 bases, with 18 bases between the two germline ends. This CDR3 region has 15 residues. Germline V gives CDR1 ENHRY, CDR2 SYGVKD. Here the CDR3 reads CATWAGNHMNTEAFF. In DNA form, the CDR3 reads TGTGCCACCTGGGCAGGGAATCACATGAACACTGAAGCTTTCTTT.

This clonotype was observed a few times. The chain uses TRBV7-9 and TRBJ1-5; D not certain. From germline, CDR1 is SEHNR and CDR2 FQNEAQ (reference sequence). The CDR3 sequence is 18 residues long. The V end was cut by 4 bases, the J end by 0 bases, with 19 bases between. The CDR3 reads CASSSSRMGYDSNQPQHF. DNA of the CDR3: TGTGCCAGCAGCTCCTCCAGGATGGGTTACGATAGCAATCAGCCCCAGCATTTT. Variable domain in full (rest from reference TRBV7-9 and TRBJ1-5): DTGVSQNPRHKITKRGQNVTFRCDPISEHNRLYWYRQTLGQGPEFLTYFQNEAQLEKSRLLSDRFSAERPKGSFSTLEIQRTEQGDSAMYLCASSSSRMGYDSNQPQHFGDGTRLSIL.

This clonotype was detected many times. An end of the junction differs from the germline gene, which may be a read error. The V gene is TRBV12-3 or TRBV12-4, the J gene TRBJ2-4; TRBD2 is a possible D gene (6 bases). This CDR3 has 12 residues. Written as DNA, the CDR3 is TGTGCCAGCGGAACTAACACCGGGACTCTCGTCTTC. Protein sequence: CASGTNTGTLVF.

This clonotype was seen repeatedly, ten times or more. V usage is TRBV7-2 and J usage is TRBJ2-7; D is ambiguous. V lost 1 base and J 4 bases, leaving 11 bases between the germline ends. Per the germline V gene, CDR1 is SGHTA and CDR2 is FQGNSA. The CDR3 has 14 residues. This CDR3 reads CASSLGLGGYEQYF. CDR3 DNA sequence: TGTGCCAGCAGCTTAGGCCTGGGTGGGTACGAGCAGTACTTC.

This clonotype was recorded a few times. The rearrangement uses TRBV20-1 and TRBJ1-1, with 8 bases lining up with TRBD1. The CDR3 spans 14 residues. Germline trimming cut 2 bases from V and 1 base from J; bases unmatched to any gene: 3. CDR1 DFQATT and CDR2 SNEGSKA come from the germline V gene (reference sequence). The DNA of the CDR3 is TGCAGTGCTAGAAACAGGGGGGAGAACACTGAAGCTTTCTTT. Translating it yields CSARNRGENTEAFF.

A remark on this clonotype: Possible read error: a much larger clone is one base away. The chain employs TRBV29-1 and TRBJ2-7; either TRBD1 or TRBD2 may fit D (5 bases each). Germline CDR1 reads SQVTM; CDR2 reads ANQGSEA. The CDR3 runs 12 residues. CDR3 amino acids: CSVVPGTYEQCF. The CDR3 DNA is TGCAGCGTTGTACCTGGGACCTACGAGCAGTGCTTC.

Concerning this clonotype: Since a much larger clone is just one base distant, this may be a read error. The chain carries TRBV7-9 and TRBJ2-3, with unresolved D. Per the germline V gene, CDR1 is SEHNR and CDR2 is FQNEAQ (reference sequence). The V gene lost 3 bases and the J gene lost 8 bases, with 18 bases spanning the gap. CDR3 length equals 15 residues. The CDR3 sequence is CASSFVLSGAVTQYF. As DNA, the CDR3 is TGTGCCAGCAGCTTTGTCCTGTCCGGCGCAGTTACGCAGTATTTT. Variable domain in full (rest from reference TRBV7-9 and TRBJ2-3): DTGVSQNPRHKITKRGQNVTFRCDPISEHNRLYWYRQTLGQGPEFLTYFQNEAQLEKSRLLSDRFSAERPKGSFSTLEIQRTEQGDSAMYLCASSFVLSGAVTQYFGPGTRLTVL.

This clonotype appeared a few times. V and J are TRBV14 and TRBJ2-7; no clear D gene. Germline CDR1 and CDR2: SGHDN and FVKESK. The germline V and J ends were trimmed by 0 bases and 5 bases, with 8 bases remaining between them. CDR3 length equals 13 residues. This chain's CDR3 is CASSQDYTDEQYF. As DNA, the CDR3 is TGTGCCAGCAGCCAAGATTACACAGACGAGCAGTACTTC.

At least ten counts were recorded for this clonotype. The V and J genes are TRBV12-3 or TRBV12-4 and TRBJ2-6, with unresolved D. The V gene lost 2 bases and the J gene lost 1 base, with 6 bases spanning the gap. This CDR3 has 15 residues. CDR3 protein: CASSLLDSGANVLTF. The CDR3 coding sequence is TGTGCCAGCAGTTTACTTGATTCTGGGGCCAACGTCCTGACTTTC.

This clonotype turned up a few times. The chain couples TRBV20-1 to TRBJ2-3, with D possibly being TRBD1 or TRBD2 (5 bases each). Trimming pared 1 base from V and 3 bases from J, leaving 8 bases between. Germline CDR1 DFQATT, CDR2 SNEGSKA (reference sequence). The CDR3 has 13 residues. The CDR3 DNA reads as TGCAGTGCTAGAGCCGGGGCAACAGATACGCAGTATTTT. Amino acid sequence: CSARAGATDTQYF.